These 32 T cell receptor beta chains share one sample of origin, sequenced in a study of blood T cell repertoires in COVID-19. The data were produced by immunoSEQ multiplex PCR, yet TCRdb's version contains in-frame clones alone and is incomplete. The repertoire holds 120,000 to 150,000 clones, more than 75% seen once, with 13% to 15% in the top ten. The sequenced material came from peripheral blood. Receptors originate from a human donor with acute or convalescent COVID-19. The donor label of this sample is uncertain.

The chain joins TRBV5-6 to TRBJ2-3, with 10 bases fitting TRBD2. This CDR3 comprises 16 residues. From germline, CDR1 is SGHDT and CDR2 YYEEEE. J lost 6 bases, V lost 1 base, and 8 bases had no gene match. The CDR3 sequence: CASSLLSGGAGDTQYF. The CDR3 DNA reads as TGTGCCAGCAGCTTGCTCAGCGGGGGGGCCGGGGATACGCAGTATTTT.

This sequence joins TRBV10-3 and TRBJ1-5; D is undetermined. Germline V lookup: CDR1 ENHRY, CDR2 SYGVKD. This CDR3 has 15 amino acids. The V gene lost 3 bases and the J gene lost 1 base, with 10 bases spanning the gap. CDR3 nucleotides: TGTGCCATCAGTGAAGCAGCGGAGAGCAATCAGCCCCAGCATTTT. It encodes CAISEAAESNQPQHF.

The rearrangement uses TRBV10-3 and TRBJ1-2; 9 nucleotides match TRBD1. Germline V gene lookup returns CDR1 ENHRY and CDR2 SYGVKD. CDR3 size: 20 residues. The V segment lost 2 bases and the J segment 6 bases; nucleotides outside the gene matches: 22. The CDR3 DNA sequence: TGTGCCATCAGTGAGACGCGGGCGGGACAGGGTGGTTTTTACCGTCATGGCTACACCTTC. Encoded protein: CAISETRAGQGGFYRHGYTF.

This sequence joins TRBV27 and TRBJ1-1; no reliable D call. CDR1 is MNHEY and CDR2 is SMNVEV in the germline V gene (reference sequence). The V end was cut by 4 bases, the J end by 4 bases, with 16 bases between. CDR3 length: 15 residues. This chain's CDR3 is CASSSSRAYGTEAFF. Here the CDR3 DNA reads TGTGCCAGCAGTTCCTCACGAGCTTACGGCACTGAAGCTTTCTTT.

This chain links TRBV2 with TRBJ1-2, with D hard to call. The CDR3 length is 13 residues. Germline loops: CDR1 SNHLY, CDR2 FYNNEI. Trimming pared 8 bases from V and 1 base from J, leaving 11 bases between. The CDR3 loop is CASRTGFNYGYTF. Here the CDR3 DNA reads TGTGCCAGCCGGACGGGGTTTAACTATGGCTACACCTTC.

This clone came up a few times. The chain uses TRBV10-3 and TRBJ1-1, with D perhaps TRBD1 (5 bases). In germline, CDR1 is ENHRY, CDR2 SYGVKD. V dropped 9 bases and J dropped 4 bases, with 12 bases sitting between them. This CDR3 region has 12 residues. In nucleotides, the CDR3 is TGTGCCATTGCGGGGGGGGGCACTGAAGCTTTCTTT. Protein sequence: CAIAGGGTEAFF.

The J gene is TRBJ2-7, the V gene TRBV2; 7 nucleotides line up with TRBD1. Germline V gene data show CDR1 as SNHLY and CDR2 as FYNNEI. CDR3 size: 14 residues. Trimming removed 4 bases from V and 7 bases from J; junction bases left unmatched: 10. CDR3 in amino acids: CASSAGRGLEEQYF. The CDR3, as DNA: TGTGCCAGCAGTGCCGGTAGGGGGCTCGAAGAGCAGTACTTC.

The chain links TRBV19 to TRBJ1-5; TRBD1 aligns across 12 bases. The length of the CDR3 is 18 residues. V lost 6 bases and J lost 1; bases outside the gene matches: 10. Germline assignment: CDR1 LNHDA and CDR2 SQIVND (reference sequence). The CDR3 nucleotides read TGTGCCAGTAGCACCGGGACAGGGGGCTTTTTGAGCAATCAGCCCCAGCATTTT. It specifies CASSTGTGGFLSNQPQHF. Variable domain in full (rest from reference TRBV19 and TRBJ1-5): DGGITQSPKYLFRKEGQNVTLSCEQNLNHDAMYWYRQDPGQGLRLIYYSQIVNDFQKGDIAEGYSVSREKKESFPLTVTSAQKNPTAFYLCASSTGTGGFLSNQPQHFGDGTRLSIL.

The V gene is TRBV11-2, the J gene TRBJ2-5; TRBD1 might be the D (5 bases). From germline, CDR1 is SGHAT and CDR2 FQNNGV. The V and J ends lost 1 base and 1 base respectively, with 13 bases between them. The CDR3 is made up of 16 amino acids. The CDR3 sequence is CASSLVGQGSQETQYF. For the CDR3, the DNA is TGTGCCAGCAGCTTAGTAGGGCAGGGCAGCCAAGAGACCCAGTACTTC.

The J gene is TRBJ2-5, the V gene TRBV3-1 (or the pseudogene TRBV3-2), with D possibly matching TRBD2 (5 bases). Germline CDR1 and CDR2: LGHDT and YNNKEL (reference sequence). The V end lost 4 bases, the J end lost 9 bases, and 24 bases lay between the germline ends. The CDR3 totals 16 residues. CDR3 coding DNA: TGTGCCAGCAGCCGTCAAGGTTTCCCCCTACTAGATGCCCAGTACTTC. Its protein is CASSRQGFPLLDAQYF.

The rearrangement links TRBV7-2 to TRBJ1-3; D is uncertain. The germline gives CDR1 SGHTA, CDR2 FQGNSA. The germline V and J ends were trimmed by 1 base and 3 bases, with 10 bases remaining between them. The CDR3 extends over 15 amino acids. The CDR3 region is CASSLVRYGGNTIYF. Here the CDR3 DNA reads TGTGCCAGCAGCTTAGTCCGGTATGGTGGAAACACCATATATTTT.

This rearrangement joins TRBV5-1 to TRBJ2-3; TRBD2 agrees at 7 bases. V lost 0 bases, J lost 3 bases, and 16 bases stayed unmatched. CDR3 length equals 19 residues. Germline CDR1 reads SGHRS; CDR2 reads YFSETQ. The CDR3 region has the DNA TGCGCCAGCAGCTTGGGGGTAGCGAGGGCTAGCGGCACGACAGATACGCAGTATTTT. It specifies CASSLGVARASGTTDTQYF.

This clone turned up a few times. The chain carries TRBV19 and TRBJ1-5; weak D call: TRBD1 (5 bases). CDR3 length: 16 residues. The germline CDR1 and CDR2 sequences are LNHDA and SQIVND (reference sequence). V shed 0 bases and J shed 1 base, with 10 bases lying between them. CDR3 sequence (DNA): TGTGCCAGTAGTATAGAAGGGCAGGGCAGCAATCAGCCCCAGCATTTT. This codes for CASSIEGQGSNQPQHF.

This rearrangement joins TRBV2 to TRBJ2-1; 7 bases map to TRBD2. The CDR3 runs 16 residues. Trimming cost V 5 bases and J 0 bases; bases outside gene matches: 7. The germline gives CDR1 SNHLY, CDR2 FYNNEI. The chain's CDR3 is CASSPSSGSSYNEQFF. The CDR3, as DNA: TGTGCCAGCAGTCCTTCTAGCGGAAGCTCCTACAATGAGCAGTTCTTC.

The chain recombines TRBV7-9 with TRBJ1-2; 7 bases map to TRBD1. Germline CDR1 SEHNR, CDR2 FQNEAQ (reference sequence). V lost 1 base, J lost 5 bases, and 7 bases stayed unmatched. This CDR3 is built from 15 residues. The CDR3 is CASSLGSATGYGYTF. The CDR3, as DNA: TGTGCCAGCAGCTTAGGGTCCGCGACAGGGTATGGCTACACCTTC.

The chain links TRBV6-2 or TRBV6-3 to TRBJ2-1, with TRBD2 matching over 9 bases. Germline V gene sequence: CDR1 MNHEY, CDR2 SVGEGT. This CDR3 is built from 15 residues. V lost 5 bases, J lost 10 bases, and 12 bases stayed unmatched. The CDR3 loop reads CASSPAGGLRGEQFF. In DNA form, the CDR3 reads TGTGCCAGCAGTCCCGCGGGGGGGCTTCGCGGGGAGCAGTTCTTC.

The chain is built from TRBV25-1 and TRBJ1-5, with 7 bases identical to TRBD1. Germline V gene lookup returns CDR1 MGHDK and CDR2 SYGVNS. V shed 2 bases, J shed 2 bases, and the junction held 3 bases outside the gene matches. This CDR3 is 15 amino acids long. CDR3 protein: CASSEKGAGNQPQHF. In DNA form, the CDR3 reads TGTGCCAGCAGTGAAAAGGGGGCAGGCAATCAGCCCCAGCATTTT.

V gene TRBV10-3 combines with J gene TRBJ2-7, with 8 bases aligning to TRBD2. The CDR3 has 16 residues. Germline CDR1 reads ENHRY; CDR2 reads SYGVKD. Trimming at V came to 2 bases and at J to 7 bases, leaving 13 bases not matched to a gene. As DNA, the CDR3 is TGTGCCATCAGTGAGCCCTCGTTGCGGGGGGAGGGGGAGCAGTACTTC. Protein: CAISEPSLRGEGEQYF.

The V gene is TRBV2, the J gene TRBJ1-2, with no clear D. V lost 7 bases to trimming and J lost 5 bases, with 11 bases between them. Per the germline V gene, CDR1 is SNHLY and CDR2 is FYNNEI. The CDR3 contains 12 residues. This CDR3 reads CASTKQEYGYTF. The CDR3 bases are TGTGCCAGCACGAAACAAGAATATGGCTACACCTTC.

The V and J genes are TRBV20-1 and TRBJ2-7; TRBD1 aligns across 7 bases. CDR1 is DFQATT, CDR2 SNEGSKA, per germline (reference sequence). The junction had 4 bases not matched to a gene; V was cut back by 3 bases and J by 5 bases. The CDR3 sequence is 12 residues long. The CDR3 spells CSASRDSHEQYF. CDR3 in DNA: TGCAGTGCTAGTCGGGACAGCCACGAGCAGTACTTC.

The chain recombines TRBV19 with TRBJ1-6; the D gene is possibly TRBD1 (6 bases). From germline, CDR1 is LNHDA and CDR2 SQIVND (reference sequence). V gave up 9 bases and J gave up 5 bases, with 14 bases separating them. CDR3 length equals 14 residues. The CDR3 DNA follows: TGTGCCAGCACCCGGGACACCGATAATTCACCCCTCCACTTT. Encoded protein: CASTRDTDNSPLHF.

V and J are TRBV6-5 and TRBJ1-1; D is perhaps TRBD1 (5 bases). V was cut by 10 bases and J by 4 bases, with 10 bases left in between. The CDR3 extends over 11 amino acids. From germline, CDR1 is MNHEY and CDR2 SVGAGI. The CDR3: CATQGPTEAFF. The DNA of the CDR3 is TGTGCCACGCAGGGCCCCACTGAAGCTTTCTTT.

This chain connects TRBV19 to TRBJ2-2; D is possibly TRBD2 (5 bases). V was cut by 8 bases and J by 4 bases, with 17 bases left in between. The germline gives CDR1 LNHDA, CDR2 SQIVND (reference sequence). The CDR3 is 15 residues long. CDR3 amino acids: CASLEQTGSTGELFF. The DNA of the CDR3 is TGTGCCAGTCTTGAACAGACGGGAAGCACCGGGGAGCTGTTTTTT.

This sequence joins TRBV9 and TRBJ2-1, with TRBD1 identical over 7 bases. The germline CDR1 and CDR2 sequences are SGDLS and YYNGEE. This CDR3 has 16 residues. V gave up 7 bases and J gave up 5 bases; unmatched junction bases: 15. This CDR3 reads CASSRDRVRHNNEQFF. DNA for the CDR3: TGTGCCAGCTCGAGAGACAGGGTAAGACATAACAATGAGCAGTTCTTC.

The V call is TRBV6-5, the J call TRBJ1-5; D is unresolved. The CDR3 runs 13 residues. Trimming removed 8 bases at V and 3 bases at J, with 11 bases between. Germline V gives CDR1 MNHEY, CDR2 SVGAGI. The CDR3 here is CASAREFNQPQHF. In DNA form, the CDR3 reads TGTGCCAGCGCGAGGGAGTTCAATCAGCCCCAGCATTTT.

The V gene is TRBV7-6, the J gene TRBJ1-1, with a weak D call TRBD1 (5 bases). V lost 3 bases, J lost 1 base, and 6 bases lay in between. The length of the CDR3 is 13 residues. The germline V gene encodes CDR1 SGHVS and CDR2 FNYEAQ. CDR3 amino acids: CASSFRANTEAFF. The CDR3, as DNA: TGTGCCAGCAGCTTCAGGGCGAACACTGAAGCTTTCTTT.

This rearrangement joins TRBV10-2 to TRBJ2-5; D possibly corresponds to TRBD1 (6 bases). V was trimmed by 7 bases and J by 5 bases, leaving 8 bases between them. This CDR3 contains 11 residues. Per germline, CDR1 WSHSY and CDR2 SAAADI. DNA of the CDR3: TGCGCCAGCACAGGGGCCGAGACCCAGTACTTC. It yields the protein CASTGAETQYF.

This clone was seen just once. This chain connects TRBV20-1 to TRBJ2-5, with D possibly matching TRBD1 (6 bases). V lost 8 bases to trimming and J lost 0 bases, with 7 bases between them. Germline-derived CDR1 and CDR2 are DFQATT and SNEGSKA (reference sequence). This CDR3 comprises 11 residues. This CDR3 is CSTGNQETQYF. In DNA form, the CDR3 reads TGCAGTACAGGGAACCAAGAGACCCAGTACTTC.

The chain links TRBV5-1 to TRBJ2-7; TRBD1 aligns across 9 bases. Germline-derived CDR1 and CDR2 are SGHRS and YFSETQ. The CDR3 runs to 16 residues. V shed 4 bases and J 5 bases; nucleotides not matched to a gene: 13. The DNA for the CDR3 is TGCGCCAGCAGCGTGGGGACAGGGCAATTTTTGGACGAGCAGTACTTC. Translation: CASSVGTGQFLDEQYF.

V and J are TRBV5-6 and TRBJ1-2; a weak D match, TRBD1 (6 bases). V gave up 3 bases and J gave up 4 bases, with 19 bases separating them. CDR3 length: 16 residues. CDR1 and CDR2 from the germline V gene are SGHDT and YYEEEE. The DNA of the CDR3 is TGTGCCAGCAGCTCGGCTGGGGGAGGGGGACCCTATGGCTACACCTTC. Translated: CASSSAGGGGPYGYTF. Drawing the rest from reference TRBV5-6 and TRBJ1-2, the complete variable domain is DAGVTQSPTHLIKTRGQQVTLRCSPKSGHDTVSWYQQALGQGPQFIFQYYEEEERQRGNFPDRFSGHQFPNYSSELNVNALLLGDSALYLCASSSAGGGGPYGYTFGSGTRLTVV.

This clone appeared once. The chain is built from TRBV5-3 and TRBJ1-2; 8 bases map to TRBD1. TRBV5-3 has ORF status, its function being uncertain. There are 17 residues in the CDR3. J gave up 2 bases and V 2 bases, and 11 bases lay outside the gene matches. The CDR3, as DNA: TGTGCCAGAAGCTTACCCCTCGGACAGGGAGGGAACTATGGCTACACCTTC. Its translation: CARSLPLGQGGNYGYTF.

The CDR3 DNA reads TGTGCCAGCAGCCAAGCAGGGGTTACTGGAAACACCATATATTTT. It codes for CASSQAGVTGNTIYF. This rearrangement joins TRBV3-1 (or the pseudogene TRBV3-2) to TRBJ1-3; a possible D gene is TRBD1 (6 bases). Germline CDR1 reads LGHDT; CDR2 reads YNNKEL (reference sequence). The CDR3 contains 15 residues. V shed 1 base and J shed 2 bases, with 9 bases lying between them.